These T cell receptor beta chains were read from a single sample in a study of blood T cell repertoires in COVID-19. TCRdb's table, derived via immunoSEQ multiplex PCR, lists solely in-frame clones and lacks some. The data show some 100,000 clones, with approximately 81% seen just once and around 13% held by the top ten. Sequencing was performed on peripheral blood. The receptor source for this set is a human donor in a cohort sampled during active COVID-19. The CDR3 runs from the conserved cysteine through the conserved F or W. Fields, in order: clone size, D gene, V gene, J gene, CDR3 protein, CDR3 DNA. The D gene is left open where the match is weak. Only part of the rows carry a size: once, few, many, or a class if the clone is expanded.

clone size: NA; D gene: NA; V gene: TRBV4-1; J gene: TRBJ1-2; CDR3 protein: CASSQPPAVTDRTVYGYTF; CDR3 DNA: TGCGCCAGCAGCCAACCGCCCGCCGTAACCGACAGGACCGTCTATGGCTACACCTTC
clone size: once; D gene: TRBD2; V gene: TRBV7-2; J gene: TRBJ2-1; CDR3 protein: CATKITSGRESSYNEQFF; CDR3 DNA: TGTGCCACCAAAATTACTAGCGGGAGGGAAAGCTCCTACAATGAGCAGTTCTTC
clone size: NA; D gene: NA; V gene: TRBV6-5; J gene: TRBJ2-3; CDR3 protein: CASITPTAQYF; CDR3 DNA: TGTGCCAGCATAACTCCGACAGCGCAGTATTTT
clone size: NA; D gene: TRBD1; V gene: TRBV29-1; J gene: TRBJ1-1; CDR3 protein: CSVEAGQGFAEAFF; CDR3 DNA: TGCAGCGTTGAAGCGGGACAGGGATTCGCTGAAGCTTTCTTT
clone size: once; D gene: NA; V gene: TRBV12-3/TRBV12-4; J gene: TRBJ2-1; CDR3 protein: CASSARYGNEQFF; CDR3 DNA: TGTGCCAGCAGTGCTAGATACGGCAATGAGCAGTTCTTC
clone size: NA; D gene: TRBD1; V gene: TRBV11-2; J gene: TRBJ2-3; CDR3 protein: CASSSAVGQPKQADTQYF; CDR3 DNA: TGTGCCAGCAGCTCCGCCGTGGGACAGCCGAAACAAGCAGATACGCAGTATTTT
clone size: NA; D gene: TRBD1; V gene: TRBV6-4; J gene: TRBJ1-1; CDR3 protein: CASSSGQAVTEAFF; CDR3 DNA: TGTGCCAGCAGCTCGGGACAGGCGGTCACTGAAGCTTTCTTT
clone size: NA; D gene: TRBD1; V gene: TRBV19; J gene: TRBJ1-4; CDR3 protein: CASSQGDRGYEKLFF; CDR3 DNA: TGTGCCAGTAGCCAGGGGGACAGGGGGTACGAAAAACTGTTTTTT
clone size: NA; D gene: NA; V gene: TRBV15; J gene: TRBJ1-4; CDR3 protein: CATSLQGGGKLFF; CDR3 DNA: TGTGCCACCAGCCTCCAGGGAGGGGGAAAACTGTTTTTT
clone size: many; D gene: NA; V gene: TRBV18; J gene: TRBJ1-5; CDR3 protein: CASSPPSTSSNQPQHF; CDR3 DNA: TGTGCCAGCTCACCACCTTCAACTTCCAGCAATCAGCCCCAGCATTTT
clone size: few; D gene: NA; V gene: TRBV20-1; J gene: TRBJ2-3; CDR3 protein: CSAPTGGTQYF; CDR3 DNA: TGCAGTGCTCCCACCGGCGGGACGCAGTATTTT
clone size: NA; D gene: NA; V gene: TRBV6-2/TRBV6-3; J gene: TRBJ2-7; CDR3 protein: CASSIDRPRSYEQYF; CDR3 DNA: TGTGCCAGCAGTATCGACAGGCCCCGCTCCTACGAGCAGTACTTC
clone size: NA; D gene: TRBD1; V gene: TRBV5-5; J gene: TRBJ2-1; CDR3 protein: CASTRPGQIYNEQFF; CDR3 DNA: TGTGCCAGCACCCGCCCGGGACAGATCTACAATGAGCAGTTCTTC
clone size: NA; D gene: TRBD2; V gene: TRBV3-1/TRBV3-2; J gene: TRBJ2-1; CDR3 protein: CASSQSRTSGGTYNEQFF; CDR3 DNA: TGTGCCAGCAGCCAATCCCGGACTAGCGGGGGGACCTACAATGAGCAGTTCTTC
clone size: NA; D gene: NA; V gene: TRBV5-5; J gene: TRBJ1-6; CDR3 protein: CASRPAGRVGDNSPLHF; CDR3 DNA: TGTGCCAGCAGGCCAGCCGGCCGCGTGGGAGATAATTCACCCCTCCACTTT
clone size: once; D gene: TRBD2; V gene: TRBV7-2; J gene: TRBJ2-1; CDR3 protein: CASSSPGLEKFF; CDR3 DNA: TGTGCCAGCAGCTCCCCCGGACTAGAGAAGTTCTTC
clone size: NA; D gene: NA; V gene: TRBV5-8; J gene: TRBJ2-7; CDR3 protein: CASSLGQGLDEQYF; CDR3 DNA: TGTGCCAGCAGCTTGGGCCAGGGGCTCGACGAGCAGTACTTC
clone size: few; D gene: NA; V gene: TRBV18; J gene: TRBJ1-1; CDR3 protein: CASSPRPGPEAFF; CDR3 DNA: TGTGCCAGCTCACCACGTCCAGGGCCTGAAGCTTTCTTT
clone size: NA; D gene: TRBD1; V gene: TRBV10-3; J gene: TRBJ2-7; CDR3 protein: CAIKRGQGGHEQYF; CDR3 DNA: TGTGCCATCAAACGGGGACAGGGAGGGCACGAGCAGTACTTC
clone size: few; D gene: NA; V gene: TRBV11-3; J gene: TRBJ1-1; CDR3 protein: CASSSGLQNTEAFF; CDR3 DNA: TGTGCCAGCAGTTCGGGACTGCAGAACACTGAAGCTTTCTTT
clone size: NA; D gene: NA; V gene: TRBV6-5; J gene: TRBJ1-2; CDR3 protein: CASRGQVSYGYTF; CDR3 DNA: TGTGCCAGCAGGGGCCAGGTTTCCTATGGCTACACCTTC
clone size: NA; D gene: TRBD2; V gene: TRBV3-1/TRBV3-2; J gene: TRBJ2-7; CDR3 protein: CASSQGLAGIVQQYF; CDR3 DNA: TGTGCCAGCAGCCAGGGACTAGCGGGAATCGTACAGCAGTACTTC
clone size: few; D gene: NA; V gene: TRBV30; J gene: TRBJ1-1; CDR3 protein: CAWSYMNTEAFF; CDR3 DNA: TGTGCCTGGAGTTACATGAACACTGAAGCTTTCTTT
clone size: few; D gene: NA; V gene: TRBV30; J gene: TRBJ1-1; CDR3 protein: CAWSRRVEAFF; CDR3 DNA: TGTGCCTGGTCCAGGCGGGTTGAAGCTTTCTTT
clone size: NA; D gene: NA; V gene: TRBV7-6; J gene: TRBJ2-5; CDR3 protein: CASSLTRVGETQYF; CDR3 DNA: TGTGCCAGCAGCCTAACTAGAGTCGGAGAGACCCAGTACTTC
clone size: NA; D gene: TRBD1; V gene: TRBV7-2; J gene: TRBJ2-1; CDR3 protein: CASNRQGSYNEQFF; CDR3 DNA: TGTGCCAGCAACCGACAGGGATCCTACAATGAGCAGTTCTTC
clone size: NA; D gene: NA; V gene: TRBV3-1/TRBV3-2; J gene: TRBJ2-7; CDR3 protein: CASSQWANSYEQYF; CDR3 DNA: TGTGCCAGCAGCCAATGGGCAAATTCCTACGAGCAGTACTTC
clone size: once; D gene: NA; V gene: TRBV19; J gene: TRBJ1-1; CDR3 protein: CASSITRQATMNTEAFF; CDR3 DNA: TGTGCCAGTAGTATAACCCGACAGGCCACAATGAACACTGAAGCTTTCTTT
clone size: NA; D gene: TRBD1; V gene: TRBV10-2; J gene: TRBJ2-1; CDR3 protein: CASSELQGAMVGEQFF; CDR3 DNA: TGCGCCAGCAGTGAGTTACAGGGGGCGATGGTTGGGGAGCAGTTCTTC
clone size: NA; D gene: TRBD1; V gene: TRBV18; J gene: TRBJ1-4; CDR3 protein: CASSRDRVTNEKLFF; CDR3 DNA: TGTGCCAGCTCGCGAGACAGGGTTACTAATGAAAAACTGTTTTTT
clone size: NA; D gene: NA; V gene: TRBV18; J gene: TRBJ1-2; CDR3 protein: CASSPLRGGNYGYTF; CDR3 DNA: TGTGCCAGCTCACCGCTGCGAGGGGGTAACTATGGCTACACCTTC
clone size: NA; D gene: NA; V gene: TRBV2; J gene: TRBJ2-3; CDR3 protein: CASMVPGLPGGTDTQYF; CDR3 DNA: TGTGCCAGCATGGTCCCCGGACTTCCCGGGGGCACAGATACGCAGTATTTT
clone size: NA; D gene: NA; V gene: TRBV7-2; J gene: TRBJ1-1; CDR3 protein: CASSRLYFGTEAFF; CDR3 DNA: TGTGCCAGCAGCCGCTTGTACTTTGGCACTGAAGCTTTCTTT
clone size: NA; D gene: NA; V gene: TRBV7-9; J gene: TRBJ2-7; CDR3 protein: CASSFGLATAGREQYF; CDR3 DNA: TGTGCCAGCAGCTTTGGTCTTGCGACCGCAGGTAGGGAGCAGTACTTC
clone size: NA; D gene: TRBD1; V gene: TRBV5-1; J gene: TRBJ1-4; CDR3 protein: CASSSDRGKEKLFF; CDR3 DNA: TGCGCCAGCAGCTCGGACAGGGGAAAAGAAAAACTGTTTTTT
clone size: NA; D gene: NA; V gene: TRBV4-1; J gene: TRBJ1-4; CDR3 protein: CASSQWGVGEKLFF; CDR3 DNA: TGCGCCAGCAGCCAATGGGGGGTTGGGGAAAAACTGTTTTTT
clone size: NA; D gene: NA; V gene: TRBV30; J gene: TRBJ2-7; CDR3 protein: CAWSGPLREQYF; CDR3 DNA: TGTGCCTGGAGTGGCCCCCTGCGCGAGCAGTACTTC
clone size: NA; D gene: TRBD2; V gene: TRBV2; J gene: TRBJ2-2; CDR3 protein: CASSEPGLADLNTGELFF; CDR3 DNA: TGTGCCAGCAGTGAACCAGGACTAGCGGACCTGAACACCGGGGAGCTGTTTTTT
clone size: NA; D gene: NA; V gene: TRBV5-1; J gene: TRBJ1-4; CDR3 protein: CASSDRSNEKLFF; CDR3 DNA: TGCGCCAGCAGCGACAGGAGCAATGAAAAACTGTTTTTT
clone size: NA; D gene: NA; V gene: TRBV19; J gene: TRBJ1-4; CDR3 protein: CASSIGGTTNEKLFF; CDR3 DNA: TGTGCCAGTAGTATAGGAGGGACAACTAATGAAAAACTGTTTTTT
clone size: once; D gene: NA; V gene: TRBV7-9; J gene: TRBJ2-5; CDR3 protein: CASSLRGQETQYF; CDR3 DNA: TGTGCCAGCAGCCTCCGGGGCCAAGAGACCCAGTACTTC
clone size: NA; D gene: TRBD1; V gene: TRBV4-3; J gene: TRBJ2-7; CDR3 protein: CASSQGQGWYEQYF; CDR3 DNA: TGCGCCAGCAGCCAGGGACAGGGGTGGTACGAGCAGTACTTC
clone size: NA; D gene: TRBD1; V gene: TRBV15; J gene: TRBJ2-3; CDR3 protein: CATGTGTDTQYF; CDR3 DNA: TGTGCCACCGGGACAGGCACAGATACGCAGTATTTT
clone size: NA; D gene: NA; V gene: TRBV11-2; J gene: TRBJ1-4; CDR3 protein: CASSSSGGTNEKLFF; CDR3 DNA: TGTGCCAGCAGCTCTTCCGGGGGAACTAATGAAAAACTGTTTTTT
clone size: NA; D gene: TRBD1; V gene: TRBV5-4; J gene: TRBJ2-3; CDR3 protein: CASAETGELTDTQYF; CDR3 DNA: TGTGCCAGCGCAGAAACAGGGGAACTCACAGATACGCAGTATTTT
clone size: few; D gene: TRBD1; V gene: TRBV9; J gene: TRBJ1-2; CDR3 protein: CASSAGAGGSFGYTF; CDR3 DNA: TGTGCCAGCAGCGCAGGAGCAGGGGGAAGTTTCGGCTACACCTTC
clone size: NA; D gene: NA; V gene: TRBV18; J gene: TRBJ1-1; CDR3 protein: CASSPAGGPDTEAFF; CDR3 DNA: TGTGCCAGCTCACCCGCGGGAGGGCCTGACACTGAAGCTTTCTTT
clone size: NA; D gene: TRBD2; V gene: TRBV6-5; J gene: TRBJ2-7; CDR3 protein: CASSYAGLALYEQYF; CDR3 DNA: TGTGCCAGCAGTTACGCGGGACTAGCGCTTTACGAGCAGTACTTC